A single sample gave rise to the 6 T cell receptor beta chains below, sequenced in a study of vaccination effects on CD4 cells after COVID-19 (dated by TCRdb to 2022 to 2024). What these receptors recognize is not known. The library was produced with the immunoSEQ multiplex PCR assay. In its TCRdb copy, this immuneACCESS table keeps in-frame sequences only and misses some clones. Where compared with another copy, unresolved V genes explain less than half of these, and the others have no known cause. This sample is represented by 55,000 to 90,000 clones; 73% of them were singletons. The top ten clones comprise about 5% of the sample. In the ViraFEST assay, PBMC were stimulated with viral peptide pools, and TCR sequencing was then used to find antigen-specific CD4+ T cell clonotypes based on their expansion. After around 10 days of culture, CD4+ T cells were isolated with the EasySep CD4+ T cell isolation kit. Convalescent patients had PCR-confirmed SARS-CoV-2 infection between March and December 2020, before Alpha, Beta and Delta variants emerged in the United States.

The sequences come from CD4+ T cells from PBMCs cultured with HIV peptides, collected before COVID-19 vaccination. Reading the label with the study, this specimen's cell subset or site is: HIV-1 Nef peptide pool negative control/reference culture. The receptor set was obtained from a human donor who had a prior SARS-CoV-2 infection.

The chain combines TRBV27 with TRBJ1-2; possible D gene TRBD1, 5 bases. The CDR3 is 13 residues long. V lost 4 bases and J lost 7, with 13 bases in between. Germline CDR1 is MNHEY and CDR2 is SMNVEV (reference sequence). The CDR3 protein is CASSWGEFSGYTF. For the CDR3, the DNA is TGTGCCAGCAGTTGGGGGGAGTTCTCTGGCTACACCTTC.

Here the CDR3 reads CASSVHGAPPNSPLHF. In DNA, the CDR3 is TGTGCCAGTAGTGTCCACGGGGCCCCTCCGAATTCACCCCTCCACTTT. V gene TRBV19 combines with J gene TRBJ1-6; tentative D call: TRBD1 (5 bases). Germline V gene data show CDR1 as LNHDA and CDR2 as SQIVND (reference sequence). Trimming left V 5 bases short and J 7 bases short, with 18 bases between. The CDR3 sequence is 16 residues long.

The rearrangement uses TRBV6-5 and TRBJ1-4, with a possible D match to TRBD1 (5 bases). The germline CDR1 and CDR2 sequences are MNHEY and SVGAGI. The CDR3 runs 14 residues. The V gene lost 8 bases and the J gene lost 3 bases, with 13 bases spanning the gap. As DNA, the CDR3 is TGTGCCAGCCGCAGGATGGGGCCTAATGAAAAACTGTTTTTT. Translation: CASRRMGPNEKLFF.

This clone occurred a few times. This CDR3 is CASSTSGGLIPDEQYF. In DNA form, the CDR3 reads TGTGCCAGCAGCACCTCAGGGGGCTTAATTCCGGACGAGCAGTACTTC. The J gene is TRBJ2-7, the V gene TRBV5-6; 8 bases fit TRBD1. Germline assignment: CDR1 SGHDT and CDR2 YYEEEE. The length of the CDR3 is 16 residues. Trimming cost V 4 bases and J 5 bases; bases outside gene matches: 14.

The CDR3 region is CASSQDSKGRGSNTGELFF. The CDR3 nucleotides are TGTGCCAGCAGCCAAGATTCGAAAGGGCGGGGCTCGAACACCGGGGAGCTGTTTTTT. J is TRBJ2-2 and V is TRBV3-1 (or the pseudogene TRBV3-2); TRBD2 is a possible D gene (6 bases). This CDR3 has 19 residues. Germline values: CDR1 LGHDT, CDR2 YNNKEL (reference sequence). Trimming pared 0 bases from V and 0 bases from J, leaving 17 bases between.

V gene TRBV5-1 combines with J gene TRBJ2-7; no clear D. In germline, CDR1 is SGHRS, CDR2 YFSETQ. CDR3 length equals 16 residues. Trimming pared 7 bases from V and 0 bases from J, leaving 20 bases between. As DNA, the CDR3 is TGCGCCAGCGCCTTGGGCGGCATCTCGAGCTCCTACGAGCAGTACTTC. Translated: CASALGGISSSYEQYF.